A single sample is the source of the 16 T cell receptor beta chains below, sequenced in a study of blood T cell repertoires in COVID-19 (dated by TCRdb to the early 2020s). Libraries were built with the immunoSEQ multiplex PCR assay. This immuneACCESS table, as held by TCRdb, lists in-frame sequences with V and J called but not all clones. Of the missing ones, under half trace to an unresolved V gene in checked studies; the others have no known cause. The sample table lists 200,000 to 250,000 clones, around 89% of them with a count of one. In total, the top ten clones hold about 0.95% of the sample. The sample consisted of PBMCs or T cells enriched from blood (not recorded which). These receptors originate from a man aged 50-60 years who had been exposed to COVID-19.

V usage is TRBV7-2 and J usage is TRBJ1-5; D unresolved. In germline, CDR1 is SGHTA, CDR2 FQGNSA. The CDR3 extends over 16 amino acids. Trimming removed 1 base from V and 4 bases from J, with 14 bases in between. As DNA, the CDR3 is TGTGCCAGCAGCTTAGTGACCGGGGTATTTAATCAGCCCCAGCATTTT. Amino acids: CASSLVTGVFNQPQHF.

V usage is TRBV27 and J usage is TRBJ1-1; D possibly corresponds to TRBD1 (5 bases). Germline-derived CDR1 and CDR2 are MNHEY and SMNVEV (reference sequence). The length of the CDR3 is 15 residues. Trimming shortened V by 4 bases and J by 10 bases, and 22 bases separated the two germline ends. The CDR3, as DNA: TGTGCCAGCAGTTATCGGGACTTAGGGTCACAGGTAGCTTTCTTT. It specifies CASSYRDLGSQVAFF.

This chain uses TRBV9 with TRBJ1-6; tentatively, D is TRBD1 (5 bases). The CDR3 sequence is 14 residues long. Trimming left V 3 bases short and J 5 bases short, with 9 bases between. CDR1 SGDLS and CDR2 YYNGEE come from the germline V gene. Here the CDR3 DNA reads TGTGCCAGCAGCGGAGAACAGGATAATTCACCCCTCCACTTT. This codes for CASSGEQDNSPLHF.

This sequence joins TRBV30 and TRBJ2-5; 8 bases are a match to TRBD1. The germline V gene has CDR1 GTSNPN and CDR2 SVGIG (reference sequence). The length of the CDR3 is 15 residues. The V segment lost 5 bases and the J segment 2 bases; nucleotides outside the gene matches: 10. CDR3 region: CAWSRGTGFQETQYF. For the CDR3, the DNA is TGTGCCTGGTCCCGCGGGACAGGTTTTCAAGAGACCCAGTACTTC.

The J gene is TRBJ2-7, the V gene TRBV5-1; 7 bases map to TRBD1. The CDR3 sequence is 15 residues long. Germline CDR1 reads SGHRS; CDR2 reads YFSETQ. The ends lost 3 bases at V and 5 bases at J; junction bases unmatched: 11. The CDR3 region has the DNA TGCGCCAGCAGCTCAAACAGGGGAATGCTCCACGAGCAGTACTTC. Protein sequence: CASSSNRGMLHEQYF. Using reference TRBV5-1 and TRBJ2-7 for the parts outside the CDR3, the full variable domain is KAGVTQTPRYLIKTRGQQVTLSCSPISGHRSVSWYQQTPGQGLQFLFEYFSETQRNKGNFPGRFSGRQFSNSRSEMNVSTLELGDSALYLCASSSNRGMLHEQYFGPGTRLTVT.

V gene TRBV7-8 combines with J gene TRBJ1-1; D is uncertain. Trimming removed 5 bases from V and 4 bases from J, with 17 bases in between. The CDR3 is 15 residues long. Germline V gene data show CDR1 as SGHVS and CDR2 as FQNEAQ. The CDR3 protein is CASSLKMHRGTEAFF. The CDR3 DNA reads TGTGCCAGCAGCCTGAAAATGCATCGGGGCACTGAAGCTTTCTTT.

The V gene is TRBV18, the J gene TRBJ2-1, with 7 bases that match TRBD2. The CDR3 extends over 16 amino acids. Trimming removed 3 bases from V and 1 base from J; junction bases left unmatched: 6. CDR1 is KGHSH, CDR2 LQKENI, per germline. In DNA, the CDR3 is TGTGCCAGCTCACCCCCGACTAGCCCTTCCTACAATGAGCAGTTCTTC. The encoded protein is CASSPPTSPSYNEQFF.

The chain joins TRBV27 to TRBJ1-5; D remains ambiguous. The CDR3 consists of 14 residues. Per the germline V gene, CDR1 is MNHEY and CDR2 is SMNVEV (reference sequence). V was cut by 4 bases and J by 2 bases, with 9 bases left in between. The CDR3 DNA follows: TGTGCCAGCAGTTCAGGTTTCGGCAATCAGCCCCAGCATTTT. Encoded protein: CASSSGFGNQPQHF.

The genes are TRBV7-9 and TRBJ2-1; D gene uncertain. Germline CDR1 reads SEHNR; CDR2 reads FQNEAQ (reference sequence). V was shortened by 0 bases and J by 0 bases, with 9 bases between the two germline ends. The CDR3 spans 16 residues. The CDR3 protein is CASSLAVLSSYNEQFF. The CDR3 DNA reads as TGTGCCAGCAGCTTAGCGGTTCTTAGCTCCTACAATGAGCAGTTCTTC.

This rearrangement joins TRBV27 to TRBJ1-4, with unresolved D. This CDR3 spans 14 amino acids. The germline V gene encodes CDR1 MNHEY and CDR2 SMNVEV (reference sequence). V was pared by 3 bases and J by 3 bases, with 8 bases between. For the CDR3, the DNA is TGTGCCAGCAGTTTGTACAGATCTAATGAAAAACTGTTTTTT. This codes for CASSLYRSNEKLFF.

The rearrangement links TRBV7-3 to TRBJ1-6; no definite D call. V was pared by 5 bases and J by 7 bases, with 15 bases between. Germline loops: CDR1 SGHTA, CDR2 FQGTGA. This CDR3 is 15 amino acids long. The CDR3: CASSPNGVRNSPLHF. CDR3 sequence (DNA): TGTGCCAGCAGCCCTAATGGAGTACGAAATTCACCCCTCCACTTT.

This clone showed up just a few times. The rearrangement links TRBV27 to TRBJ1-2; no definite D call. The CDR3 totals 14 residues. Germline-derived CDR1 and CDR2 are MNHEY and SMNVEV (reference sequence). The V end was cut by 1 base, the J end by 3 bases, with 9 bases between. The CDR3 DNA is TGTGCCAGCAGTTTATTCCCCTCAGACTATGGCTACACCTTC. Translation gives CASSLFPSDYGYTF.

The chain uses TRBV6-5 and TRBJ1-6; the match to TRBD1 covers 7 bases. CDR1 is MNHEY, CDR2 SVGAGI, per germline. This CDR3 contains 15 residues. With V trimmed by 7 bases and J by 9 bases, 12 bases remained unmatched. The CDR3 sequence: CASNKKGANRSPLHF. Here the CDR3 DNA reads TGTGCCAGCAATAAGAAGGGGGCGAACCGTTCACCCCTCCACTTT.

This clone was counted once. The chain links TRBV5-1 to TRBJ1-4, with D possibly TRBD1 on 5 matching bases. Germline-derived CDR1 and CDR2 are SGHRS and YFSETQ. Trimming stripped 4 bases from V and 5 bases from J, with 12 bases between. This CDR3 is built from 14 residues. The CDR3 DNA reads TGCGCCAGCAGCCCCCTAGACAGAAATGAAAAACTGTTTTTT. Residues: CASSPLDRNEKLFF.

This clone was found a few times. This sequence joins TRBV5-1 and TRBJ2-7, with TRBD2 matching 9 bases. V was clipped by 0 bases and J by 3 bases; unmatched bases: 4. This CDR3 is built from 15 residues. Germline assignment: CDR1 SGHRS and CDR2 YFSETQ. CDR3 bases: TGCGCCAGCAGCTTGGGGACTAGCGAGGACTACGAGCAGTACGTC. Its protein is CASSLGTSEDYEQYV.

The genes are TRBV25-1 and TRBJ1-2, with 7 bases identical to TRBD1. Germline-derived CDR1 and CDR2 are MGHDK and SYGVNS. The CDR3 spans 13 residues. Unmatched junction bases numbered 1, after V lost 4 bases and J lost 2 bases. CDR3 amino acids: CASSVTGNYGYTF. CDR3 DNA sequence: TGTGCCAGCAGTGTGACAGGGAACTATGGCTACACCTTC.